One sample yielded the 11 T cell receptor beta chains listed below, sequenced in a study of cytomegalovirus exposure and HLA in healthy donors listed by TCRdb under 2017. Library preparation was by the immunoSEQ multiplex PCR assay. The multiplex PCR relied on a mix of 60 forward primers for TCR Vbeta segments and 13 reverse primers for TCR Jbeta segments. TCRdb obtained this table from immuneACCESS and retained in-frame rearrangements with V and J assigned. These tables miss some clones; where compared with another copy, unresolved V genes account for less than half of the shortfall, and the remainder is unexplained. Within this sample are roughly 100,000 clones, with 60% to 80% of them counted one time only. Of the sample, about 5.3% is held by the ten largest clones. The sequencing input was PBMCs. All receptors come from a man aged 60 to 75 in good health and CMV-seropositive.

The CDR3 loop is CASGWGLAGGPNRRETQYF. The DNA for the CDR3 is TGTGCTAGTGGTTGGGGACTAGCGGGGGGGCCTAATCGGAGAGAGACCCAGTACTTC. The rearrangement joins TRBV12-5 to TRBJ2-5; 16 bases fit TRBD2. V lost 4 bases and J lost 4; bases outside the gene matches: 12. Germline loops: CDR1 LGHNT, CDR2 FRNRAP. The CDR3 is made up of 19 amino acids.

A note on this clone: The sample has other DNA sequences that encode this CDR3 too. The chain carries TRBV6-6 and TRBJ2-7; D is ambiguous. Germline V gene data show CDR1 as MNHNY and CDR2 as SVGAGI (reference sequence). The CDR3 consists of 13 residues. V lost 0 bases, J lost 3 bases, and 6 bases lay in between. As DNA, the CDR3 is TGTGCCAGCAGTTACTCGGCAGGCTACGAGCAGTACTTC. The encoded protein is CASSYSAGYEQYF.

The chain has TRBV28 and TRBJ1-1; 9 positions match TRBD1. The CDR3 is 15 residues long. V lost 8 bases to trimming and J lost 4 bases; unmatched junction nucleotides: 11. CDR1 is MDHEN, CDR2 SYDVKM, per germline. The CDR3 nucleotides are TGTGCCAGCCTCGCTCCGGGACAGGGTGCCACTGAAGCTTTCTTT. It codes for CASLAPGQGATEAFF.

The sample holds a few counts of this clone. The chain uses TRBV18 and TRBJ2-1; D is perhaps TRBD2 (6 bases). The CDR3 sequence is 16 residues long. Between the trimmed V and J ends, which lost 0 bases and 4 bases, there was a span of 13 bases. The germline CDR1 and CDR2 sequences are KGHSH and LQKENI. The CDR3 DNA follows: TGTGCCAGCTCACCACCGAAGGGCGGGGCATACAATGAGCAGTTCTTC. Protein product: CASSPPKGGAYNEQFF.

In this sample, this clone turned up once. The chain combines TRBV7-2 with TRBJ2-3; D call uncertain. This CDR3 spans 11 amino acids. The V end lost 7 bases, the J end lost 8 bases, and 10 bases lay between the germline ends. The germline gives CDR1 SGHTA, CDR2 FQGNSA. CDR3 nucleotides: TGTGCCAGCACCGCAGGTAGTACGCAGTATTTT. Translation gives CASTAGSTQYF.

V and J are TRBV7-6 and TRBJ2-5; D not certain. V shed 1 base and J shed 1 base, with 7 bases lying between them. CDR1 is SGHVS, CDR2 FNYEAQ, per germline. This CDR3 has 14 amino acids. The CDR3 loop reads CASSLGLTQETQYF. Written as DNA, the CDR3 is TGTGCCAGCAGCTTAGGACTTACCCAAGAGACCCAGTACTTC.

The V call is TRBV5-1, the J call TRBJ1-6, with D maybe TRBD1 (6 bases). The CDR3 is 14 residues long. Germline V lookup: CDR1 SGHRS, CDR2 YFSETQ. Between the trimmed V and J ends, which lost 5 bases and 13 bases, there was a span of 19 bases. The CDR3 loop reads CASRYRDPEYPLHF. Written as DNA, the CDR3 is TGCGCCAGCAGGTACAGGGATCCCGAATACCCCCTCCACTTT.

The CDR3 bases are TGTGCCAGCAGTTCAGGGACTCCCCCTGGAAACACCATATATTTT. Translating gives CASSSGTPPGNTIYF. The chain is built from TRBV27 and TRBJ1-3; maybe TRBD1 (5 bases). V was shortened by 4 bases and J by 2 bases, with 12 bases between the two germline ends. The CDR3 is 15 residues long. CDR1 is MNHEY, CDR2 SMNVEV, per germline (reference sequence).

The V call is TRBV2, the J call TRBJ2-2; 13 bases align to TRBD2. The trim removed 5 bases at V and 1 base at J, leaving 7 bases unmatched. Germline V gene sequence: CDR1 SNHLY, CDR2 FYNNEI. The CDR3 spans 18 residues. CDR3 sequence (DNA): TGTGCCAGCAGTTATCCGGGACTAGCGGGGAGGAACACCGGGGAGCTGTTTTTT. The encoded protein is CASSYPGLAGRNTGELFF. The whole variable domain, remainder taken from reference TRBV2 and TRBJ2-2, is EPEVTQTPSHQVTQMGQEVILRCVPISNHLYFYWYRQILGQKVEFLVSFYNNEISEKSEIFDDQFSVERPDGSNFTLKIRSTKLEDSAMYFCASSYPGLAGRNTGELFFGEGSRLTVL.

Only one count was recorded for this clone. The rearrangement uses TRBV27 and TRBJ1-1; no reliable D call. Trimming pared 6 bases from V and 6 bases from J, leaving 17 bases between. This CDR3 contains 14 residues. Germline-derived CDR1 and CDR2 are MNHEY and SMNVEV (reference sequence). This chain's CDR3 is CASSLSLGGAEAFF. The CDR3 DNA reads as TGTGCCAGCAGCCTCTCCCTAGGAGGAGCTGAAGCTTTCTTT.

This rearrangement joins TRBV11-2 to TRBJ2-1, with D perhaps TRBD2 (7 bases). The CDR3 is made up of 18 amino acids. From germline, CDR1 is SGHAT and CDR2 FQNNGV. V lost 3 bases and J lost 8, with 26 bases in between. CDR3 in amino acids: CASSFSPPLGGGRDEQFF. CDR3 nucleotide sequence: TGTGCCAGCAGCTTTAGCCCCCCCTTGGGGGGGGGCCGCGATGAGCAGTTCTTC.